The following is a TCR beta chain sequence with its context. Its antigen is not known. This sample was taken from a study of T cell responses to AZD1222 COVID-19 vaccine. The repertoire was sequenced with immunoSEQ multiplex PCR; TCRdb's copy has only in-frame clones and lacks some. This sample has 100,000 to 120,000 clones, with more than 75% found just once. Study results and limitations: Scientists sampled the repertoires only once the peak T cell response had passed. Just a handful of AZD1222 recipients were seropositive at baseline.

This TCR was recovered from an adult in good health. Sequenced here: peripheral blood, sampled on day 0 of AZD1222 vaccination.

The CDR3 DNA follows: TGTGCCAGCAGTGCATCAGCCGAGGGGACCCAGTACTTC. Encoded protein: CASSASAEGTQYF. V gene TRBV6-4 combines with J gene TRBJ2-5; perhaps TRBD2 as D (5 bases). Trimming cost V 4 bases and J 7 bases, with 13 bases left between them. This CDR3 contains 13 residues. Germline V gene lookup returns CDR1 MRHNA and CDR2 SNTAGT.